This T cell receptor beta chain was identified during a study of blood T cell repertoires in COVID-19. Across the whole study: T cells, B-cell-depleted T cells, or PBMCs provided the cDNA or gDNA that served as material.

Profiled with immunoSEQ multiplex PCR; TCRdb holds only in-frame clones, not every one. The sample carries hundreds of thousands of clones, 80% to 90% recorded once. Participants came from some 23 US areas, aged about 18 to 100 years. Cohort assignment relied on participant-reported clinical history. This CDR3 comprises 15 residues. Between the trimmed V and J ends, which lost 5 bases and 0 bases, there was a span of 13 bases. Looked up from germline, CDR1 is MNHEY and CDR2 is SMNVEV (reference sequence). This chain links TRBV27 with TRBJ1-1; D possibly corresponds to TRBD1 (6 bases). The origin of this receptor is a man under 40 with acute COVID-19. Material for sequencing was PBMCs or T cells enriched from blood (not recorded which). CDR3 DNA: TGTGCCAGCAGTACAGGACAGCATATGAACACTGAAGCTTTCTTT. Its translation: CASSTGQHMNTEAFF.